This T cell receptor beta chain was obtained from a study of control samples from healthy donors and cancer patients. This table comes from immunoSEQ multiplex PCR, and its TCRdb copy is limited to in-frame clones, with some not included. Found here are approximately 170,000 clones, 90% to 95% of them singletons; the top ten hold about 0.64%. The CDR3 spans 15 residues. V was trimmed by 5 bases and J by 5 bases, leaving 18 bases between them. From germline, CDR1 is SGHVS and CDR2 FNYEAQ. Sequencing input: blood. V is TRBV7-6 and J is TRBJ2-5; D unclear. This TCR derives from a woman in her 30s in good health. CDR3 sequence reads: CASSPLVWQAETQYF. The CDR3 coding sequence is TGTGCCAGCAGCCCCCTGGTGTGGCAAGCGGAGACCCAGTACTTC. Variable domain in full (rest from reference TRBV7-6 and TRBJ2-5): GAGVSQSPRYKVTKRGQDVALRCDPISGHVSLYWYRQALGQGPEFLTYFNYEAQQDKSGLPNDRFSAERPEGSISTLTIQRTEQRDSAMYRCASSPLVWQAETQYFGPGTRLLVL.